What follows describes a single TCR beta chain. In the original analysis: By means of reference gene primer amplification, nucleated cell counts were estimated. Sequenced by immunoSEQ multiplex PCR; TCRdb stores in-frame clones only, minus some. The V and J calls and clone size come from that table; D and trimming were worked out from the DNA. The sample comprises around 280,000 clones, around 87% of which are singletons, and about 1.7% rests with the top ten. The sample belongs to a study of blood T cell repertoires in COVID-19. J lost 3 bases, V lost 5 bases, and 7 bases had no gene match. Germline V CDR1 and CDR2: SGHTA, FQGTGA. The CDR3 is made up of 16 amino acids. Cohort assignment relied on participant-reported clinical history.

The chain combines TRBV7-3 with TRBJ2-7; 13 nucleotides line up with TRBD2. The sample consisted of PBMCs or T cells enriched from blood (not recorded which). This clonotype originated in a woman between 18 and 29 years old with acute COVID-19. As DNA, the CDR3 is TGTGCCAGCAGCCTAGGGGGACTAGCGGGAAACTACGAGCAGTACTTC. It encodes CASSLGGLAGNYEQYF.